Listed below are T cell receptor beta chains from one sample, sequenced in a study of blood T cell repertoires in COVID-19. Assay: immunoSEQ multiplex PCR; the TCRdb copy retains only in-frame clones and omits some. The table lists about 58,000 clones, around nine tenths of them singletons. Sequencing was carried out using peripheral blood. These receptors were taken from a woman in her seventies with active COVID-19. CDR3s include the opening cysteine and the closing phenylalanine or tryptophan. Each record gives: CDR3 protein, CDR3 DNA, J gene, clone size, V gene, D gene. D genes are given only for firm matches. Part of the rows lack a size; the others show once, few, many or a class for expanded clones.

CDR3 protein: CASSLLSSGNTIYF
CDR3 DNA: TGTGCCAGCAGCTTACTTAGCTCTGGAAACACCATATATTTT
J gene: TRBJ1-3
clone size: few
V gene: TRBV7-2
D gene: .

CDR3 protein: CASSFALVTEAFF
CDR3 DNA: TGTGCCAGCAGTTTCGCACTGGTCACTGAAGCTTTCTTT
J gene: TRBJ1-1
clone size: .
V gene: TRBV27
D gene: .

CDR3 protein: CASRGYRDRMNTEAFF
CDR3 DNA: TGTGCCAGTAGAGGATACCGGGACAGAATGAACACTGAAGCTTTCTTT
J gene: TRBJ1-1
clone size: .
V gene: TRBV19
D gene: TRBD1

CDR3 protein: CASSGGSGSNEQFF
CDR3 DNA: TGCGCCAGCAGCGGCGGGAGCGGATCAAATGAGCAGTTCTTC
J gene: TRBJ2-1
clone size: .
V gene: TRBV5-1
D gene: TRBD2

CDR3 protein: CASSPEAGGRANEQFF
CDR3 DNA: TGTGCCAGCAGCCCGGAGGCGGGCGGGAGAGCAAATGAGCAGTTCTTC
J gene: TRBJ2-1
clone size: .
V gene: TRBV5-4
D gene: TRBD2

CDR3 protein: CASSPPRGGHTEAFF
CDR3 DNA: TGTGCCAGCAGCCCTCCTCGAGGAGGGCACACTGAAGCTTTCTTT
J gene: TRBJ1-1
clone size: .
V gene: TRBV9
D gene: .

CDR3 protein: CASSLLTVNQPQHF
CDR3 DNA: TGTGCCAGCAGTTTATTGACAGTCAATCAGCCCCAGCATTTT
J gene: TRBJ1-5
clone size: .
V gene: TRBV28
D gene: .

CDR3 protein: CASSVLSGSRVETQYF
CDR3 DNA: TGTGCCAGCAGCGTCTTATCAGGAAGCAGGGTGGAGACCCAGTACTTC
J gene: TRBJ2-5
clone size: .
V gene: TRBV9
D gene: .

CDR3 protein: CASSPPRREETQYF
CDR3 DNA: TGCGCCAGCAGCCCCCCCCGGCGGGAAGAGACCCAGTACTTC
J gene: TRBJ2-5
clone size: .
V gene: TRBV4-1
D gene: .

CDR3 protein: CASSSSRANTGELFF
CDR3 DNA: TGTGCCAGTAGTTCGAGCAGGGCGAACACCGGGGAGCTGTTTTTT
J gene: TRBJ2-2
clone size: .
V gene: TRBV19
D gene: .

CDR3 protein: CASSQTGSNQPQHF
CDR3 DNA: TGTGCCAGCAGCCAGACAGGGAGCAATCAGCCCCAGCATTTT
J gene: TRBJ1-5
clone size: once
V gene: TRBV6-5
D gene: TRBD1

CDR3 protein: CASSQEQGLAGLTDTQYF
CDR3 DNA: TGCGCCAGCAGCCAAGAACAGGGACTAGCGGGACTTACAGATACGCAGTATTTT
J gene: TRBJ2-3
clone size: .
V gene: TRBV4-1
D gene: TRBD2

CDR3 protein: CASSLTGPGGYTF
CDR3 DNA: TGCGCCAGCAGCTTGACAGGGCCGGGTGGCTACACCTTC
J gene: TRBJ1-2
clone size: .
V gene: TRBV5-1
D gene: .

CDR3 protein: CASSIALAGGADTQYF
CDR3 DNA: TGTGCCAGTAGTATCGCTTTAGCGGGAGGCGCAGATACGCAGTATTTT
J gene: TRBJ2-3
clone size: .
V gene: TRBV19
D gene: TRBD2

CDR3 protein: CASYPFGTSEGDEQFF
CDR3 DNA: TGTGCCAGCTACCCCTTCGGGACTAGCGAGGGGGATGAGCAGTTCTTC
J gene: TRBJ2-1
clone size: .
V gene: TRBV28
D gene: TRBD2

CDR3 protein: CASSLTSGRTAKNIQYF
CDR3 DNA: TGTGCCAGCAGTTTAACGAGCGGGAGAACGGCCAAAAACATTCAGTACTTC
J gene: TRBJ2-4
clone size: .
V gene: TRBV27
D gene: TRBD2

CDR3 protein: CASSPTREAEQYF
CDR3 DNA: TGTGCCAGCAGCCCGACTAGAGAAGCCGAGCAGTACTTC
J gene: TRBJ2-7
clone size: .
V gene: TRBV9
D gene: .

CDR3 protein: CAWSTKGALAGQETQYF
CDR3 DNA: TGTGCCTGGAGTACGAAAGGGGCACTAGCGGGGCAAGAGACCCAGTACTTC
J gene: TRBJ2-5
clone size: .
V gene: TRBV30
D gene: TRBD2

CDR3 protein: CASSLVGGPYNEQFF
CDR3 DNA: TGCGCCAGCAGCTTGGTCGGGGGGCCCTACAATGAGCAGTTCTTC
J gene: TRBJ2-1
clone size: .
V gene: TRBV5-1
D gene: .

CDR3 protein: CASSPPAGNTEAFF
CDR3 DNA: TGCGCCAGCAGCCCTCCGGCGGGTAACACTGAAGCTTTCTTT
J gene: TRBJ1-1
clone size: .
V gene: TRBV5-1
D gene: .

CDR3 protein: CASLADSNQPQHF
CDR3 DNA: TGTGCCAGCCTGGCGGATAGCAATCAGCCCCAGCATTTT
J gene: TRBJ1-5
clone size: .
V gene: TRBV6-5
D gene: .

CDR3 protein: CASSLSVSGNTIYF
CDR3 DNA: TGTGCCAGCAGCCTGAGTGTCTCTGGAAACACCATATATTTT
J gene: TRBJ1-3
clone size: .
V gene: TRBV6-5
D gene: .

CDR3 protein: CASSTGQPSYGYTF
CDR3 DNA: TGTGCCAGTAGTACCGGACAGCCCTCCTATGGCTACACCTTC
J gene: TRBJ1-2
clone size: .
V gene: TRBV19
D gene: .